This T cell receptor beta chain was retrieved from a study of Ad26.COV2.S vaccination and SARS-CoV-2 variants. The CDR3 contains 14 residues. Trimming took 6 bases from V and 2 from J; bases not matched to a gene: 5. Germline V gene sequence: CDR1 KGHSH, CDR2 LQKENI. Measured with immunoSEQ multiplex PCR; TCRdb has only the in-frame clones, and not every one. The sample yields hundreds of thousands of clones, around 89% seen once. This clone was detected only once. Noted treatment: approximately 18 received Ad26.COV2.S at low or high dose, single or two shots; about 5 received placebo; per-sample allocation not given. Repertoires come from day 63 after the first vaccine or placebo injection.

The sample was peripheral blood, taken in a trial of Ad26.COV2.S vaccine versus placebo. The source of this sequence is a person between 18 and 59 years old who received the Ad26.COV2.S COVID-19 vaccine or a placebo. This chain links TRBV18 with TRBJ2-7; 9 nucleotides match TRBD1. The chain's CDR3 is CASSPGTGTYEQYF. CDR3 DNA: TGTGCCAGCTCTCCCGGGACAGGGACCTACGAGCAGTACTTC.